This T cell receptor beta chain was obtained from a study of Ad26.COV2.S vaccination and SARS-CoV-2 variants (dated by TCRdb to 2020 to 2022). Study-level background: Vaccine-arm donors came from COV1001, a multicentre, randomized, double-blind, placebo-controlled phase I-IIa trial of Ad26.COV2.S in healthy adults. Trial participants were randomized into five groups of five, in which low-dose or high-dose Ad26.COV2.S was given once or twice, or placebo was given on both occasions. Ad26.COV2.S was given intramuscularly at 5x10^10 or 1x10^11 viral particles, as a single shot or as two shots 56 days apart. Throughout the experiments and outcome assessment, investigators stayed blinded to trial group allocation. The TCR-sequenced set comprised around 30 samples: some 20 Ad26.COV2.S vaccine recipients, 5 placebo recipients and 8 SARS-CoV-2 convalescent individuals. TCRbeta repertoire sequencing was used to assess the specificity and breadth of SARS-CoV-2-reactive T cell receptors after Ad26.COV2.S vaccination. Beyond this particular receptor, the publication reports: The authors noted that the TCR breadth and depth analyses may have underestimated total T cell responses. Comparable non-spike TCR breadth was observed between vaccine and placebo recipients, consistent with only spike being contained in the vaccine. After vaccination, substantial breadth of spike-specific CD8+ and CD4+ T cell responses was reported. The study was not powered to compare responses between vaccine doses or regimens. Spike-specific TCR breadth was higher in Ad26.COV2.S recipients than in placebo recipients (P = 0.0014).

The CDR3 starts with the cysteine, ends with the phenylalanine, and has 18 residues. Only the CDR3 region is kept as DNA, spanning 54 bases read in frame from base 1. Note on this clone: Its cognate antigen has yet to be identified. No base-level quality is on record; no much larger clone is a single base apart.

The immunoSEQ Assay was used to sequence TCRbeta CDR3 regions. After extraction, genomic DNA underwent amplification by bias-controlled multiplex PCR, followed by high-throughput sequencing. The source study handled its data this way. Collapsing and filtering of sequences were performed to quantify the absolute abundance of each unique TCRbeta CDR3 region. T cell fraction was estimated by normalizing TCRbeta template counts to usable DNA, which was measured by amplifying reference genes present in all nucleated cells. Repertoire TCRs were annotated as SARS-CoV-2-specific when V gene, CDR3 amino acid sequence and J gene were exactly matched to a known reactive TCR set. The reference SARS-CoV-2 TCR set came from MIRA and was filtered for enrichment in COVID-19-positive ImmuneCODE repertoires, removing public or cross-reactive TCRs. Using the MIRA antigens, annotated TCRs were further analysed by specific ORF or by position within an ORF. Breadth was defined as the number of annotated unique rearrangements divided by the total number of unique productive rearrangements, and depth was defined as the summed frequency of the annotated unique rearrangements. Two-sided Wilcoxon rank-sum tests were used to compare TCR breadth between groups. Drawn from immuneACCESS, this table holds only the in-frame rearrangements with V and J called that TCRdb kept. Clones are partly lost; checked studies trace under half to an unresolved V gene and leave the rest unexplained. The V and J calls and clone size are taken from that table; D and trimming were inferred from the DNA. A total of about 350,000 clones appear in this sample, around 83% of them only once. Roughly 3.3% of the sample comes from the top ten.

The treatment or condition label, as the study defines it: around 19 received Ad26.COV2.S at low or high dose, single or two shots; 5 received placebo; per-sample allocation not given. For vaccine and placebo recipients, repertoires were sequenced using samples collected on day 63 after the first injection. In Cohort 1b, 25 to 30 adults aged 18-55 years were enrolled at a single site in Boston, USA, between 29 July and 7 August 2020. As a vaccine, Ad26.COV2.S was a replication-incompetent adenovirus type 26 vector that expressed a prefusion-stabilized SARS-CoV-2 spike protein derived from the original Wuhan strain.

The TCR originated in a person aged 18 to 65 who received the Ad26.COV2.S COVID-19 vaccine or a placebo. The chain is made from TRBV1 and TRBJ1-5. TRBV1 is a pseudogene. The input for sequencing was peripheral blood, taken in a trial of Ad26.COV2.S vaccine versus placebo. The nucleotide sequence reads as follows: TGCCTGTTAGGCCAGAACCTTCGTCGGGGATATAGCAATCAGCCCCAGCATTTT. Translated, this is CLLGQNLRRGYSNQPQHF.